This T cell receptor (beta chain) was identified during a study of human T cells and chemical hapten exposure. TCRdb fed the RACE reads into MiXCR, producing one record per CDR3 protein. The table lists about 89,000 distinct CDR3 sequences, 10% to 11% of them singletons. Time point of the sample: pre-sensitization, week 0. Treatment here: therapeutic diphenylcyclopropenone sensitization with weekly scalp DPC. Prior to each patch test being applied, blood was drawn. Suited to DPC and affected by alopecia, the donors ranged from 18 to 70 years old. Notes on this clonotype: Its target is not known.

Study observations and caveats: Expanded TCRs created a significantly greater count of big CDR3 similarity clusters than controls did.

V was trimmed by 2 bases and J by 0 bases, leaving 2 bases between them. This CDR3 is 13 amino acids long. Germline CDR1 and CDR2: MNHEY and SVGEGT. The TCR was taken from a woman aged 60-75 years with alopecia areata. Some clones in this sample may be carry-over from other donors' samples. This chain joins TRBV6-2 or TRBV6-3 and TRBJ1-5; D not resolved. The sample here was whole blood, taken in connection with sensitization to the hapten diphenylcyclopropenone (DPC). The CDR3 DNA reads as TGTGCCAGCAGTTACGGTAGCAATCAGCCCCAGCATTTT. Translation: CASSYGSNQPQHF.